A selection of T cell receptor beta chains follows, all from one sample in a study of CD8 T cells in Susac syndrome. MiXCR, applied by TCRdb to the immunoSEQ multiplex PCR reads, yields one record per CDR3 protein. The table includes about 280,000 distinct CDR3 sequences, 70% to 90% detected once. The material sequenced was CD8+ T cells from PBMCs. Source of these receptors: a human donor with multiple sclerosis. Each CDR3 is given with its conserved first and last residue. A D gene is named only where the DNA matches it firmly. Only part of the rows carry a size: once, few, many, or a class if the clone is expanded.

clone size	D gene	V gene	J gene	CDR3 protein	CDR3 DNA
once	-	TRBV28	TRBJ2-1	CASSPQGGRELFF	TGTGCCAGCAGTCCCCAGGGGGGGCGCGAGCTGTTCTTC
-	TRBD1	TRBV4-1	TRBJ2-7	CASSQGPGTGAYKQYF	TGCGCCAGCAGCCAAGGTCCCGGGACAGGGGCCTACAAGCAGTACTTC
-	-	TRBV30	TRBJ2-7	CAWSDGRGYEQYF	TGTGCCTGGAGTGACGGGAGAGGCTACGAGCAGTACTTC
-	-	TRBV5-1	TRBJ1-1	CASSFGAETEAFF	TGCGCCAGCAGCTTCGGGGCAGAGACTGAAGCTTTCTTT
-	TRBD2	TRBV30	TRBJ2-3	CAWDSSGGTDTQYF	TGTGCCTGGGATTCTTCGGGAGGGACAGATACGCAGTATTTT
-	TRBD1	TRBV6-5	TRBJ1-1	CASSDQGAYTEAFF	TGTGCCAGCAGTGACCAGGGGGCCTACACTGAAGCTTTCTTT
once	-	TRBV6-5	TRBJ2-3	CASSYFGGTDTQYF	TGTGCCAGCAGTTACTTCGGGGGCACAGATACGCAGTATTTT
-	-	TRBV5-1	TRBJ2-2	CASSLASRDTGELFF	TGCGCCAGCAGCTTGGCAAGTCGGGACACCGGGGAGCTGTTTTTT
-	-	TRBV9	TRBJ1-2	CASSVGDSNYGYTF	TGTGCCAGCAGCGTAGGCGACAGTAACTATGGCTACACCTTC
-	-	TRBV6-5	TRBJ1-6	CASSYQGEAYSPLHF	TGTGCCAGCAGTTACCAAGGGGAGGCGTATTCACCCCTCCACTTT
-	-	TRBV7-9	TRBJ1-5	CASSLEGKSNQPQHF	TGTGCCAGCAGCTTAGAAGGTAAAAGCAATCAGCCCCAGCATTTT
-	-	TRBV30	TRBJ2-4	CAWKPEAKNIQYF	TGTGCCTGGAAACCGGAAGCCAAAAACATTCAGTACTTC
-	-	TRBV6-5	TRBJ2-2	CASSYSIPAFATGELFF	TGTGCCAGCAGTTACTCAATTCCCGCATTTGCGACCGGGGAGCTGTTTTTT
-	TRBD2	TRBV4-1	TRBJ2-5	CASSRPPPGGGETQYF	TGCGCCAGCAGCCGCCCCCCGCCGGGAGGGGGGGAGACCCAGTACTTC
-	-	TRBV27	TRBJ2-7	CASSLYRGSYEQYF	TGTGCCAGCAGTTTGTATCGGGGTTCCTACGAGCAGTACTTC
-	-	TRBV27	TRBJ1-2	CASSLSRRVNYGYTF	TGTGCCAGCAGTTTATCCCGACGGGTTAACTATGGCTACACCTTC
-	TRBD2	TRBV7-9	TRBJ2-2	CASRSGTRDPLAGELFF	TGTGCCAGCAGGTCCGGGACTAGGGACCCCCTGGCCGGGGAGCTGTTTTTT
-	-	TRBV9	TRBJ1-2	CASGGSRSGYTF	TGTGCCAGCGGCGGTAGTAGGTCTGGCTACACCTTC
once	TRBD1	TRBV9	TRBJ1-5	CASSPWDRVEPQHF	TGTGCCAGCAGCCCCTGGGACAGGGTGGAGCCCCAGCATTTT
-	-	TRBV13	TRBJ2-1	CASSSALYFEQFF	TGTGCCAGCAGCTCGGCCTTGTACTTCGAGCAGTTCTTC
-	-	TRBV25-1	TRBJ2-7	CASSRLDYGEQYF	TGTGCCAGCAGTCGACTAGACTATGGCGAGCAGTACTTC
-	TRBD2	TRBV7-8	TRBJ2-3	CASSRLLAELRTDTQYF	TGTGCCAGCAGCCGGTTACTAGCGGAGCTGAGGACAGATACGCAGTATTTT
once	-	TRBV4-1	TRBJ2-7	CASSIPGTYEQYF	TGCGCCAGCAGTATCCCAGGAACCTACGAGCAGTACTTC
-	-	TRBV28	TRBJ2-1	CASSPILQRRQFF	TGTGCCAGCAGTCCTATACTGCAGCGGAGGCAGTTCTTC
few	TRBD1	TRBV6-2/TRBV6-3	TRBJ2-7	CASSYVWDRAYEQYF	TGTGCCAGCAGTTACGTTTGGGACAGAGCCTACGAGCAGTACTTC
-	TRBD1	TRBV6-5	TRBJ2-5	CASSQGQGAWETQYF	TGTGCCAGCAGCCAGGGACAGGGGGCCTGGGAGACCCAGTACTTC
-	-	TRBV9	TRBJ2-4	CASSGLGPKNIQYF	TGTGCCAGCAGCGGCCTGGGGCCCAAAAACATTCAGTACTTC
-	-	TRBV7-9	TRBJ1-3	CASRTTSGSTTIYF	TGTGCCAGCAGGACAACGTCCGGGAGCACCACCATATATTTT
-	-	TRBV15	TRBJ2-1	CATSPERVSSYNEQFF	TGTGCCACCAGCCCAGAGCGGGTGAGCTCCTACAATGAGCAGTTCTTC
-	-	TRBV9	TRBJ2-1	CASSRSGLKLF	TGTGCCAGCAGCCGTAGCGGACTCAAGCTCTTC
-	TRBD2	TRBV6-5	TRBJ2-4	CASSDSSTSGRAKNIQYF	TGTGCCAGCAGTGACTCGTCGACTAGCGGGAGGGCCAAAAACATTCAGTACTTC
-	-	TRBV6-1	TRBJ2-7	CASSDDSFYEQYF	TGTGCCAGCAGTGATGACAGTTTCTACGAGCAGTACTTC
-	TRBD1	TRBV29-1	TRBJ2-1	CSVEGKLGKGAYNEQFF	TGCAGCGTTGAAGGGAAATTGGGGAAGGGGGCGTACAATGAGCAGTTCTTC
-	TRBD2	TRBV2	TRBJ2-3	CASSGSSGSPDTQYF	TGTGCCAGCAGTGGGTCTAGCGGGAGTCCAGATACGCAGTATTTT
once	TRBD2	TRBV30	TRBJ2-1	CAWAIASGSPNEQFF	TGTGCCTGGGCTATTGCTAGCGGGAGTCCGAATGAGCAGTTCTTC
-	-	TRBV29-1	TRBJ1-2	CSVVPAGRPYGYTF	TGCAGCGTTGTCCCGGCAGGCCGTCCCTATGGCTACACCTTC
-	-	TRBV9	TRBJ2-3	CASSPKPSASTDTQYF	TGTGCCAGCAGCCCTAAGCCGTCGGCTAGCACAGATACGCAGTATTTT
-	-	TRBV7-6	TRBJ2-5	CASSPRPGAWETQYF	TGTGCCAGCAGCCCGCGGCCTGGGGCATGGGAGACCCAGTACTTC
-	TRBD1	TRBV19	TRBJ1-6	CASRPGQGTSPLHF	TGTGCCAGTAGACCCGGACAGGGCACTTCACCCCTCCACTTT
-	TRBD1	TRBV28	TRBJ2-5	CASKRQGEETQYF	TGTGCCAGCAAAAGACAGGGGGAAGAGACCCAGTACTTC
-	-	TRBV10-3	TRBJ2-1	CAITIRDGTRNEQFF	TGTGCCATCACTATCCGGGACGGAACCCGCAATGAGCAGTTCTTC
few	-	TRBV4-2	TRBJ2-5	CASSQDRATNHWGPQYF	TGTGCCAGCAGCCAAGATCGGGCTACGAACCACTGGGGACCCCAGTACTTC
-	TRBD1	TRBV15	TRBJ2-1	CATSSDHGTGIDNEQFF	TGTGCCACCAGCAGTGACCACGGGACAGGGATTGACAATGAGCAGTTCTTC
-	-	TRBV27	TRBJ2-7	CASSLQALSYEQYF	TGTGCCAGCAGTTTGCAGGCCCTCTCCTACGAGCAGTACTTC
once	-	TRBV2	TRBJ1-1	CASSDAGRGLNTEAFF	TGTGCCAGCAGTGATGCGGGAAGAGGCCTGAACACTGAAGCTTTCTTT
-	-	TRBV3-1	TRBJ1-5	CASSQGRGSQPQHF	TGTGCCAGCAGCCAAGGGAGGGGAAGTCAGCCCCAGCATTTT
-	-	TRBV12-3/TRBV12-4	TRBJ2-2	CASSLWEYTGELFF	TGTGCCAGCAGTTTATGGGAGTACACCGGGGAGCTGTTTTTT
-	TRBD2	TRBV30	TRBJ2-3	CAWRDTGGGNADTQYF	TGTGCCTGGAGAGACACGGGGGGGGGCAACGCAGATACGCAGTATTTT
-	-	TRBV12-3/TRBV12-4	TRBJ2-7	CASSLGLGGYEQYF	TGTGCCAGCAGTTTGGGTCTAGGGGGCTACGAGCAGTACTTC
-	TRBD1	TRBV15	TRBJ1-5	CATRGQGAQPQHF	TGTGCCACCAGAGGCCAGGGGGCTCAGCCCCAGCATTTT
-	-	TRBV13	TRBJ2-4	CASSSRALAKNIQYF	TGTGCCAGCAGCTCTAGAGCACTAGCCAAAAACATTCAGTACTTC
-	-	TRBV4-1	TRBJ2-7	CASSQDGHLASYEQYF	TGCGCCAGCAGCCAAGACGGACACCTAGCCTCCTACGAGCAGTACTTC
-	-	TRBV25-1	TRBJ2-2	CASSDRQDTGELFF	TGTGCCAGCAGTGATCGACAGGACACCGGGGAGCTGTTTTTT
-	TRBD1	TRBV6-4	TRBJ2-3	CASSDDRDRGCTDTQYF	TGTGCCAGCAGTGACGACCGGGACAGGGGTTGCACAGATACGCAGTATTTT
-	-	TRBV4-1	TRBJ2-7	CASSQVTVGYEQYF	TGCGCCAGCAGCCAAGTCACCGTCGGGTACGAGCAGTACTTC
-	TRBD1	TRBV9	TRBJ2-5	CASSGGQGKETQYF	TGTGCCAGCAGCGGGGGACAGGGTAAAGAGACCCAGTACTTC
-	TRBD2	TRBV2	TRBJ2-5	CASSGWVAGEETQYF	TGTGCCAGCAGCGGTTGGGTAGCGGGAGAGGAGACCCAGTACTTC
-	-	TRBV5-5	TRBJ2-3	CASRTSGRGSYTQYF	TGTGCCAGCAGGACTTCGGGACGGGGTAGTTATACGCAGTATTTT
-	-	TRBV9	TRBJ1-5	CASSKVSNQPQHF	TGTGCCAGCTCGAAGGTGTCTAATCAGCCCCAGCATTTT